A selection of T cell receptor beta chains follows, all from one sample in a study of a mutant IDH1 vaccine in newly diagnosed glioma. No antigens are known for them. Method: immunoSEQ multiplex PCR; TCRdb's copy keeps in-frame clones and lacks some. The data hold 95,000 to 120,000 clones, with around 90% observed a single time. The material was PBMCs, obtained from a glioma patient whose treatment included an IDH1 peptide vaccine. The receptors here all came from a woman aged 45-65 years with glioma. Both conserved end residues are part of each CDR3. Fields, in order: J gene, V gene, clone size, D gene, CDR3 protein, CDR3 DNA. The D gene is left open where the match is weak. A clone size is listed for some rows: how often the clone was seen (once, few, many), or a class if it is expanded.

TRBJ2-5 TRBV27 once TRBD1 CASMPKMDRKETQYF TGTGCCAGCATGCCTAAAATGGACAGGAAAGAGACCCAGTACTTC
TRBJ1-2 TRBV5-8 . TRBD1 CASSLEGLTGITF TGTGCCAGCAGCTTGGAGGGTTTGACAGGGATCACCTTC
TRBJ1-2 TRBV28 . . CASSGGDGNYGYTF TGTGCCAGCAGTGGGGGTGACGGGAACTATGGCTACACCTTC
TRBJ2-6 TRBV5-1 . . CASSSGVVRAGANVLTF TGCGCCAGCAGCTCTGGGGTCGTCAGAGCTGGGGCCAACGTCCTGACTTTC
TRBJ2-3 TRBV10-3 . . CAIKDYTDTQYF TGTGCCATCAAAGACTACACAGATACGCAGTATTTT
TRBJ2-1 TRBV19 . . CASDDGRYNEQFF TGTGCCAGTGACGATGGCAGGTACAATGAGCAGTTCTTC
TRBJ1-2 TRBV28 . TRBD1 CASSTGQGVDYGYTF TGTGCCAGCAGTACGGGACAGGGCGTGGACTATGGCTACACCTTC
TRBJ1-5 TRBV27 few . CASRLRQVSNQPQHF TGTGCCAGCAGACTTCGACAGGTTAGCAATCAGCCCCAGCATTTT
TRBJ2-2 TRBV7-6 . TRBD1 CASSWEDRANTGELFF TGTGCCAGCAGTTGGGAGGACAGGGCGAACACCGGGGAGCTGTTTTTT
TRBJ1-2 TRBV11-1 few . CASSFGREAYGYTF TGTGCCAGCAGCTTCGGCAGGGAGGCCTATGGCTACACCTTC